The source of this TCR beta chain is a study of blood T cells in healthy people across ages. Regarding the study as a whole: Versus aged donors, long-lived donors had higher diversity and more naive CD4+ cells.

For the second PCR, which ran for 7 to 11 cycles, a sample-barcoded 5' primer and a J-beta primer mix were used. Each CDR3 protein gets one entry after TCRdb re-called the 5' RACE reads with MiXCR. There are 700,000 to 950,000 distinct CDR3 sequences in the sample; 55% to 70% occur only once, and about 20% lies in the top ten. Looked up from germline, CDR1 is LGHNA and CDR2 is YNFKEQ. The CDR3 runs to 15 residues. V was cut by 1 base and J by 1 base, with 10 bases left in between. Points on this clonotype: What it binds is not known.

Extractions gave at least 6 micrograms of total RNA per sample. This receptor was identified in a man aged 25-45 years in good health. Material: blood. The rearrangement uses TRBV4-2 and TRBJ2-5, with no clear D. The CDR3 protein is CASSQAKRAQETQYF. The DNA of the CDR3 is TGTGCCAGCAGCCAAGCTAAACGTGCCCAAGAGACCCAGTACTTC.